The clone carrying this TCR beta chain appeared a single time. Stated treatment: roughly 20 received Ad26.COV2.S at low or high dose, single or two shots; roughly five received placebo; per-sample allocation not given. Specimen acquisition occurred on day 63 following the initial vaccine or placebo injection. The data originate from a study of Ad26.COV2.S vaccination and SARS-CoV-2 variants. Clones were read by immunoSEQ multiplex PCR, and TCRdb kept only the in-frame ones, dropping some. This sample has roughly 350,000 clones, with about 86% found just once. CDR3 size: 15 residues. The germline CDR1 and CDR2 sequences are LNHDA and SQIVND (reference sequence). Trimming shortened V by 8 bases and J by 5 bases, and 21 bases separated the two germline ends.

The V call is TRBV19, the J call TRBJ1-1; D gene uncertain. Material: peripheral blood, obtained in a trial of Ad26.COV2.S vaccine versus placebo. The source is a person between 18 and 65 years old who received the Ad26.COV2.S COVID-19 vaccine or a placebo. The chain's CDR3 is CASRWAGRLDTEAFF. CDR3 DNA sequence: TGTGCCAGTCGTTGGGCGGGAAGGCTGGATACTGAAGCTTTCTTT.